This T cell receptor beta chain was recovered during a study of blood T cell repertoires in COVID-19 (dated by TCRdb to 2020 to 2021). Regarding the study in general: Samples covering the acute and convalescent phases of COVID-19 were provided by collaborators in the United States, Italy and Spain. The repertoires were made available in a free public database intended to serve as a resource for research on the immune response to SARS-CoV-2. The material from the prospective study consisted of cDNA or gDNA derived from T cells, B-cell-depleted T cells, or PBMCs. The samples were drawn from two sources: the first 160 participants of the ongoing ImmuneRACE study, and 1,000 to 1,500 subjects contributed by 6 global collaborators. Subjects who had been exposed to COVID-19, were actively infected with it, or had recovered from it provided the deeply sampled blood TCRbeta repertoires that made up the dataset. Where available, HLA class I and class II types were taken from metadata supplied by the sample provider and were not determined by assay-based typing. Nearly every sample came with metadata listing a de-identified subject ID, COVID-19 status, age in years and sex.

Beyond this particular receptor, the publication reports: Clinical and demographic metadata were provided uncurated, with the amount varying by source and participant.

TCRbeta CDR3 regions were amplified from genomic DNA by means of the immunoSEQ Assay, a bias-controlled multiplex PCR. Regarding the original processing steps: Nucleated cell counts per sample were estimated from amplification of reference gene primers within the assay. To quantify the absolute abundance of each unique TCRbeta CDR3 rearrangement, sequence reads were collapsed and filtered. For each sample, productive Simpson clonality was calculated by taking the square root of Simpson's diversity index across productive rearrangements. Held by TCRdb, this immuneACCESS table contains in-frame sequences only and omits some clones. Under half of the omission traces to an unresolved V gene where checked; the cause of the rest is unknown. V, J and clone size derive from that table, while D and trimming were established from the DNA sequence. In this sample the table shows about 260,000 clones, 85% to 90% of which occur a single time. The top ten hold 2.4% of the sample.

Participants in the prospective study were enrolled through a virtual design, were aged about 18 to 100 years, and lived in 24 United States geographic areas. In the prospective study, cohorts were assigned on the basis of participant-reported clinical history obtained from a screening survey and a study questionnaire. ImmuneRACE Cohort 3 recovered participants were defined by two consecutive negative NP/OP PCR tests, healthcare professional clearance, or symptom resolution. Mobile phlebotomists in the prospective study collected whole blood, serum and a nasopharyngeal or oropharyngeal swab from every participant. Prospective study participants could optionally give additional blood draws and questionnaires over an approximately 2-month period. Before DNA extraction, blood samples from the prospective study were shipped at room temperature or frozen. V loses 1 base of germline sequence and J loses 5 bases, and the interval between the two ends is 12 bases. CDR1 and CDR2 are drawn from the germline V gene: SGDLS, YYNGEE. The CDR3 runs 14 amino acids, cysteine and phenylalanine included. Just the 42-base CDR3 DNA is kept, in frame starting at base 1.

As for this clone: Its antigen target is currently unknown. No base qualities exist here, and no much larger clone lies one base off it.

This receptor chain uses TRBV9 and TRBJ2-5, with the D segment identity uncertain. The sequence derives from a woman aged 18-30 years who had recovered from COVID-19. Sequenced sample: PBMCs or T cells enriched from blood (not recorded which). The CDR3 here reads CASSVSPLSETQYF. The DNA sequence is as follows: TGTGCCAGCAGCGTAAGCCCCCTTTCCGAGACCCAGTACTTC.